The count of the clone carrying this TCR beta chain is one. This specimen comes from a study of technical replicates of blood from a few donors. Germline-derived CDR1 and CDR2 are MNHEY and SVGAGI. The length of the CDR3 is 15 residues. V lost 6 bases and J lost 10, with 19 bases in between. Produced via immunoSEQ multiplex PCR; TCRdb's table is partial and in-frame only. The repertoire holds some 100,000 clones, with over 95% as singletons. This TCR derives from a human donor in good health. The V and J genes are TRBV6-5 and TRBJ1-6; a weak D match, TRBD1 (6 bases). The sequenced material came from T cells isolated from PBMCs. CDR3 DNA: TGTGCCAGCAGCCCACATCAGGACAGCTCATCACCCCTCCACTTT. Residues: CASSPHQDSSSPLHF.